The following is a T cell receptor (beta chain) sequence with its context. The clone's antigen remains unknown. Nothing much larger sits one base from this clone, and base qualities are not available. The cysteine opens and the phenylalanine closes a CDR3 of 15 amino acids. The retained sequence is limited to the CDR3, 45 bases, with the frame set at the first base. Germline trimming amounts to 3 bases on V and 3 bases on J, with 6 as the count of junction bases outside the gene matches. Reading the germline V gene gives CDR1 SGHVS and CDR2 FQNEAQ. Using the deep immunoSEQ assay, multiplex PCR amplified TCR CDR3 regions from genomic DNA. Extracted genomic DNA from each cell subset was spread evenly across all wells of several immunoSEQ 96-well plates, with each plate serving as a replicate. For sorted subsets, 200 to 250 ng of genomic DNA, equivalent to around 31,000 T cell genomes, went into each replicate PCR. Purified libraries were measured with a Qubit 3.0 fluorometer, size-checked on a Bioanalyzer 2100, and measured again with the KAPA Library Quantification kit. Every immunoSEQ 96-well plate was sequenced on a dedicated single-read 150-cycle Illumina NextSeq 550 flow cell. Processing in the source paper ran as follows. Because the immunoSEQ output included only junctional sequences and no quality scores, the filtering could not be the same as the filtering used for full-length reads. Sequences were annotated with PyIR, a Python wrapper for IgBLAST v1.9, using IMGT germline references to assign V/J genes and CDR3. Reads with weak V/J assignments (E-value above 1e-6), missing CDR3, stop codons, out-of-frame junctions, or ambiguous translated residues were removed. V3J clonotypes were defined as sequences sharing the same inferred V gene, J gene, and CDR3 amino acid sequence. Percentage overlap between repertoires was computed as shared unique clonotypes divided by the size of the smaller repertoire. Richness of each repertoire was evaluated using RTK rarefaction, the Chao1 estimator, and Recon v2.1 estimates of unobserved clonotypes. OLGA was used to compute generation probabilities for all TCRbeta clonotypes that the gDNA method yielded from a handful of donors. The immuneACCESS repertoire file appears here via TCRdb, limited to in-frame rearrangements. These files lack a portion of the clones; in checked studies, under half of the deficit traces to unresolved V genes, and the cause of the others is not known. The DNA was the basis for D and trimming; V, J and clone size are from that table. Present in this sample are around 650,000 clones, approximately 96% of which were seen just once. The ten most abundant clones make up about 0.12% of the sample.

The data belong to a study of shared clonotypes between healthy human individuals (dated by TCRdb to between 2020 and 2021). A note on the overall study: The cohort comprised a couple of women and a few men aged 18 to 49 years. Per donor, three plates each were used for CD4 naive and CD4 memory, two for CD8 naive, and one for CD8 memory. To estimate repertoire size and how much clonotypes are shared between individuals, the study performed deep sequencing of blood TCR repertoires from 4 to 6 healthy adults. To increase sequencing depth and limit assay-specific biases, TCR repertoire library preparation and sequencing were carried out by different laboratories using diverse techniques. Between about 0.9 and 10 billion PBMCs per donor were obtained by leukapheresis.

Results and caveats for the whole study, not just this receptor: Estimated clonotype richness was generally larger for naive than for memory subsets. Incomplete sequencing was indicated by rarefaction of sorted-subset datasets, despite the large sequencing depth. Pairwise subsampling indicated that sequencing depth was expected to affect the degree of clonotype sharing among donors. When several donors were compared, the shared fraction of clonotypes was 5% to 6.5% for naive CD4, over 3% for naive CD8, roughly 2.3% for memory CD4, and 0.3% to 0.5% for memory CD8. The small number of donors limited the genetic and exposure-history diversity represented. Sampling was restricted to blood, and TCR repertoires in tissues likely differ from the TCR repertoires found in blood. Higher generation probabilities were observed for clonotypes shared by all four sorted-subset donors than for non-shared clonotypes.

CD8 naive samples consisted of CD45RO-negative cells that were positively selected for CCR7, yielding a CD45RA+CCR7+ population without TemRA cells. The donors were healthy, HIV-negative adults with no recently reported acute infections or vaccinations. Every donor was a Caucasian adult residing in Nashville, Tennessee, USA. Blood was collected by leukapheresis, and PBMCs were isolated by Ficoll-Histopaque density gradient centrifugation and then cryopreserved in liquid nitrogen vapor phase. Purity and quantity of every magnetically sorted T cell population were checked by analytical flow cytometry. From each sorted fraction, genomic DNA was isolated and quantified by UV absorbance on a Nanodrop 2000c.

What was sequenced was naive CD8+ T cells sorted from blood. Interpreted using the paper, the cell subset or site label stands for: CD45RA+CCR7+. The chain is made from TRBV7-8 and TRBJ1-1; 8 central nucleotides agree with TRBD1. The receptor was isolated from a woman aged 30 to 39 in good health. The CDR3 region has the sequence CASSLAGGGYTEAFF. The bases read TGTGCCAGCAGCTTGGCAGGGGGCGGTTACACTGAAGCTTTCTTT.